The source of this TCR beta chain is a study of CD8+ T cells in alopecia areata. Indicated treatment: oral pan-JAK inhibitor, 5-10 mg twice daily. RNA extraction was followed by reverse transcription into cDNA, which acted as the sequencing template. The protocol was immunoSEQ multiplex PCR, while the TCRdb copy is restricted to in-frame clones and leaves out a portion. The sample includes some 180,000 clones, approximately 49% of them seen just once. Trimming removed 6 bases at V and 3 bases at J, with 8 bases between. Germline CDR1 is ENHRY and CDR2 is SYGVKD. The CDR3 contains 12 residues. The chain links TRBV10-3 to TRBJ1-1; TRBD1 is a possible D gene (5 bases). This TCR was sampled from a human donor with alopecia areata. The starting material was CD8+ T cells sorted from blood, obtained around week 53, from a patient treated with tofacitinib. As DNA, the CDR3 is TGTGCCATCAGGGGGGGGTACACTGAAGCTTTCTTT. Amino acid sequence: CAIRGGYTEAFF.